One TCR beta chain is described in this entry. Unmatched junction bases numbered 13, after V lost 7 bases and J lost 1 base. CDR1 and CDR2 from the germline V gene are SGHRS and YFSETQ. The CDR3 length is 16 residues. This specimen comes from a study of shared T cell receptors in the human thymus. The data were produced by immunoSEQ multiplex PCR, yet TCRdb's version contains in-frame clones alone and is incomplete. Seen here are some 660,000 clones, more than 70% observed once, and the top ten hold roughly 0.0087%. These data were likewise used in another study, on human thymus T cells. From that report: It was healthy Finnish infants having corrective surgery for congenital heart defects who were the donors. Resections were taken during corrective heart surgery, and the thymus tissue came from these.

The sample comprised thymocytes. This chain links TRBV5-1 with TRBJ1-1; TRBD1 aligns across 7 bases. The source of this sequence is a boy under two years old with a congenital heart defect. The CDR3 protein is CASRSSRGTANTEAFF. The CDR3, as DNA: TGCGCCAGCCGCTCATCCCGAGGGACAGCGAACACTGAAGCTTTCTTT. Full variable domain (remainder filled in from reference TRBV5-1 and TRBJ1-1): KAGVTQTPRYLIKTRGQQVTLSCSPISGHRSVSWYQQTPGQGLQFLFEYFSETQRNKGNFPGRFSGRQFSNSRSEMNVSTLELGDSALYLCASRSSRGTANTEAFFGQGTRLTVV.